The following is a TCR beta chain sequence with its context. Methods used by the authors: Scientists estimated how many nucleated cells there were by amplifying reference gene primers. The repertoire was sequenced with immunoSEQ multiplex PCR; TCRdb's copy has only in-frame clones and lacks some. Clonal size and the V and J genes are those of that table, whereas D and trimming came from the DNA. The sample contains about 200,000 clones, about 90% of which appear only once. The sample is drawn from a study of blood T cell repertoires in COVID-19. In the study overall: From the United States, Italy and Spain came samples of acute and convalescent COVID-19. T cells, B-cell-depleted T cells, or PBMCs supplied cDNA or gDNA.

The CDR3 extends over 15 amino acids. Trimming removed 5 bases from V and 4 bases from J, with 14 bases in between. Per germline, CDR1 SGHTA and CDR2 FQGNSA. Participants' reported clinical history set cohort assignment. The receptor's source is a woman in her thirties with acute COVID-19. The rearrangement joins TRBV7-2 to TRBJ1-4; D remains ambiguous. Sequencing was done on a sample of PBMCs or T cells enriched from blood (not recorded which). The CDR3 nucleotides are TGTGCCAGCAGCGTCTACAGCCTTCTTAATGAAAAACTGTTTTTT. Protein: CASSVYSLLNEKLFF.